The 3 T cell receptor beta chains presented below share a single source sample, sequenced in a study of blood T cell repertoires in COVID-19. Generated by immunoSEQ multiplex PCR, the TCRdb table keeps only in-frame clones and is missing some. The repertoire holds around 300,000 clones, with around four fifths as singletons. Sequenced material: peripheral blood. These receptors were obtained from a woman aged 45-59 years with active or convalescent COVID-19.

The CDR3 coding sequence is TGTGCCAGCAGTGCTTACCGGGGGGGCATGGACTATGGCTACACCTTC. Protein product: CASSAYRGGMDYGYTF. This chain joins TRBV6-1 and TRBJ1-2, with D possibly matching TRBD1 (6 bases). The V end lost 4 bases, the J end lost 3 bases, and 18 bases lay between the germline ends. The CDR3 spans 16 residues. The germline gives CDR1 MNHNS, CDR2 SASEGT.

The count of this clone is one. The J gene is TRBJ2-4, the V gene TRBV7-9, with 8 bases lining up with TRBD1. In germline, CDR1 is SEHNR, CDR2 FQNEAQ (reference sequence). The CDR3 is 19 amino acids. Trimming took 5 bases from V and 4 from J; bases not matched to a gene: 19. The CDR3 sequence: CASSAGNFRGPRSKNIQYF. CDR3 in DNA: TGTGCCAGCAGCGCAGGGAACTTCAGGGGGCCGCGATCTAAAAACATTCAGTACTTC. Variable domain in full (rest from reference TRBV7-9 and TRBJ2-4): DTGVSQNPRHKITKRGQNVTFRCDPISEHNRLYWYRQTLGQGPEFLTYFQNEAQLEKSRLLSDRFSAERPKGSFSTLEIQRTEQGDSAMYLCASSAGNFRGPRSKNIQYFGAGTRLSVL.

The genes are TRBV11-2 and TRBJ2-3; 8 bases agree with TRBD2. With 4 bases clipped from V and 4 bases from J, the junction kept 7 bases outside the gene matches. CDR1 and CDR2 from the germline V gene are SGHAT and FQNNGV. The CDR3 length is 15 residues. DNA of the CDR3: TGTGCCAGCAGCTCCCGGGAGCGGGAGCCAGATACGCAGTATTTT. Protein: CASSSREREPDTQYF.